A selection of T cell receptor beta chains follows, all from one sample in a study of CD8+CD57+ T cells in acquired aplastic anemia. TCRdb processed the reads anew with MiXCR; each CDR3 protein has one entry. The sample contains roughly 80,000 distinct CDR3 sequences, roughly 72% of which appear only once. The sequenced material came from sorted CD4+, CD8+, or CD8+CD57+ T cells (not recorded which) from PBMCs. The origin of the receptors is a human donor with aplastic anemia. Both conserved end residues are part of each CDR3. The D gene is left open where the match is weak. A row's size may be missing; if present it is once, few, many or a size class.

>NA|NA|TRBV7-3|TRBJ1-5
TGTGCCAGCAGCTTAAGCGGGGGGAATCAGCCCCAGCATTTT
CASSLSGGNQPQHF
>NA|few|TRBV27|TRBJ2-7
TGTGCCAGCAGTCCCGCCCCGTCCTACGAGCAGTACTTC
CASSPAPSYEQYF
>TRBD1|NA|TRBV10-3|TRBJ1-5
TGTGCCTCGAGGGACAGGGTGGAAAATCAGCCCCAGCATTTT
CASRDRVENQPQHF
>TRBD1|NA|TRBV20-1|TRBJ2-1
TGCAGTGCTAGAGATCTAACGACAGGGTGGAATGAGCAGTTCTTC
CSARDLTTGWNEQFF
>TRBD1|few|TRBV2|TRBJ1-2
TGTGCCAGCAGTGAGGGACAGGAGAACTATGGCTACACCTTC
CASSEGQENYGYTF
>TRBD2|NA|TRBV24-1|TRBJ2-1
TGTGCCACCAGTGACCGACTAGCGGGGTTTTACAATGAGCAGTTCTTC
CATSDRLAGFYNEQFF
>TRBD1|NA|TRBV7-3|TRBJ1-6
TGTGCCAGCAGCCCTTCGACAGGGAGGAATTCACCCCTCCACTTT
CASSPSTGRNSPLHF
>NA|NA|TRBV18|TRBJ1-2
TGTGCCAGCTCACCGTTGGGCGGTGGCTACACCTTC
CASSPLGGGYTF
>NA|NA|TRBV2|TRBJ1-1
TGTGCCAGCAGGATCGGTAACACTGAAGCTTTCTTT
CASRIGNTEAFF
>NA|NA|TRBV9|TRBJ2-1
TGTGCCAGCAGCGTAGGTGATCCAGGGTCCAATGAGCAGTTCTTC
CASSVGDPGSNEQFF
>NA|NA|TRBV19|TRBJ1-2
TGTGCCAGTAGTCTTGATGGCTACACCTTC
CASSLDGYTF
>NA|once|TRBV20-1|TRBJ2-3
TGCAGTGCCCGTTCGCTAGAGTACAAAGATACGCAGTATTTT
CSARSLEYKDTQYF